This TCR beta chain was recovered during a study of blood T cells in healthy people across ages. Study as a whole: Per two T cells, about one barcoded beta molecule was captured through template switching.

The authors drew approximately 10 milliliters of peripheral blood from each donor. Each sample gave at least 6 million isolated PBMCs. Trimming cost V 4 bases and J 10 bases; bases outside gene matches: 12. The length of the CDR3 is 15 residues. Germline values: CDR1 SGDLS, CDR2 YYNGEE. Study-wide points: The long-lived group displayed more naive CD4+ cells, plus higher diversity, than the aged donors did.

The use of a sample-barcoded 5' primer and a J-beta primer mix characterized a second PCR of 7 to 11 cycles. TCRdb recomputed calls from the 5' RACE reads with MiXCR, one row per CDR3 protein. Of 1.5 million to 2 million distinct CDR3 sequences listed, about 35% are singletons. Concerning this clonotype: Its antigen is still unknown.

The chain employs TRBV9 and TRBJ2-1, with 9 bases aligning to TRBD1. The sample comprised blood. This clonotype originated in a woman aged 30 to 39 in good health. The CDR3 spells CASSSPGTGYREQFF. In DNA, the CDR3 is TGTGCCAGCAGCTCACCCGGGACAGGGTATCGAGAGCAGTTCTTC.